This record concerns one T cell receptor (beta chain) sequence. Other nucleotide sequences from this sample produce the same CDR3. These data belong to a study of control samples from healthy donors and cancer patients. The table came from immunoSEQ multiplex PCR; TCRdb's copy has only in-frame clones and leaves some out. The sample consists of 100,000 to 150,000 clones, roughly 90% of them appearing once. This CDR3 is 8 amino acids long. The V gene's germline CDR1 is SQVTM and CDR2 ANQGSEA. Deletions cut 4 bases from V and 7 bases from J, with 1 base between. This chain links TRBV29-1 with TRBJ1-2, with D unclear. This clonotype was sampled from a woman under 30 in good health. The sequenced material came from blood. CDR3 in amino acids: CSVGGYTF. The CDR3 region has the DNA TGCAGCGTTGGTGGCTACACCTTC.